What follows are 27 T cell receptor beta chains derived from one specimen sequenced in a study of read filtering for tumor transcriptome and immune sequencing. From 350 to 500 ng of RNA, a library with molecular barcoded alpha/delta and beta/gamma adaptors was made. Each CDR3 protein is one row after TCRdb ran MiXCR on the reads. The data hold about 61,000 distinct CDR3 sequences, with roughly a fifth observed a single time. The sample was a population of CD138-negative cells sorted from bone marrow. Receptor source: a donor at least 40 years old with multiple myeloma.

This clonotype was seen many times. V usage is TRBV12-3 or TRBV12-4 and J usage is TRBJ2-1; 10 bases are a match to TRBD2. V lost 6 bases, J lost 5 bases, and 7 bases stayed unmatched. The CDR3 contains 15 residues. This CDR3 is CASRLLAGMDNEQFF. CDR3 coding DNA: TGTGCCAGCAGATTACTAGCGGGGATGGACAATGAGCAGTTCTTC.

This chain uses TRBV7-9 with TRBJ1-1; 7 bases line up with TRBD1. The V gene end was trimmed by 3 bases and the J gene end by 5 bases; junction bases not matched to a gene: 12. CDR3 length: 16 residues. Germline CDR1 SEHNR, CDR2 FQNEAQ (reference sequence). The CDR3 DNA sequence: TGTGCCAGCAGCTTGGAGGTAGGGGGCGCGGTGACTGAAGCTTTCTTT. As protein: CASSLEVGGAVTEAFF.

For the CDR3, the DNA is TGCGCCAGCAGCTTGGTTACAGGGGGCGCGTACGAGCAGTACTTC. Amino acids: CASSLVTGGAYEQYF. J is TRBJ2-7 and V is TRBV5-1; the match to TRBD1 covers 9 bases. This CDR3 is built from 15 residues. V trimming: 0 bases; J trimming: 4 bases; junction bases outside the gene matches: 5. Germline V gene sequence: CDR1 SGHRS, CDR2 YFSETQ.

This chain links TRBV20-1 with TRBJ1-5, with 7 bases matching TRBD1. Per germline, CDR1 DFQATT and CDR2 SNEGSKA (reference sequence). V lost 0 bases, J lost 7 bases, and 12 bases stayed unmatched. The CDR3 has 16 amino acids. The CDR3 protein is CSARDFHNRGKQPQHF. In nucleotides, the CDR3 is TGCAGTGCTAGAGACTTCCATAACAGGGGAAAGCAGCCCCAGCATTTT.

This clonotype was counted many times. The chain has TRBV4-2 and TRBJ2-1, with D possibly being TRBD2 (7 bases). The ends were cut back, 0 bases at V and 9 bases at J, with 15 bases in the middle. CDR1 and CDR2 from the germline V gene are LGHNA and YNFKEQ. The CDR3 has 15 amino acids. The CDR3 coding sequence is TGTGCCAGCAGCCAAGATTCGGGGGGCCGGGTTGAGCAGTTCTTC. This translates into CASSQDSGGRVEQFF.

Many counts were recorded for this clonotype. CDR3 in amino acids: CSVTPQYPSNEQFF. CDR3 nucleotide sequence: TGCAGCGTCACACCACAGTATCCAAGTAATGAGCAGTTCTTC. The chain carries TRBV29-1 and TRBJ2-1, with no clear D. Trimming stripped 6 bases from V and 7 bases from J, with 19 bases between. CDR3 length: 14 amino acids. Germline-derived CDR1 and CDR2 are SQVTM and ANQGSEA.

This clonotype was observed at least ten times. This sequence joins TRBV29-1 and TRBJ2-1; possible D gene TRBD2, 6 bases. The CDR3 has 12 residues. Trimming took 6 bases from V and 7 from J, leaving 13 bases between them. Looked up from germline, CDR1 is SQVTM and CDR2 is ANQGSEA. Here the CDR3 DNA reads TGCAGCGTGGGGGACTTGGGTAATGAGCAGTTCTTC. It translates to CSVGDLGNEQFF.

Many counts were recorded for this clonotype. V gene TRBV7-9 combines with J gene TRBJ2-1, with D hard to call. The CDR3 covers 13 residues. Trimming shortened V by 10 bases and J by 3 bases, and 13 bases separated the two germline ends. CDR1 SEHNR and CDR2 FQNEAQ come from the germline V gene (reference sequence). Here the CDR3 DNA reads TGTGCCACCTCTATCCGGGTCTACAATGAGCAGTTCTTC. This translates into CATSIRVYNEQFF.

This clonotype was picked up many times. In nucleotides, the CDR3 is TGCAGTGCTAGAGGTCCGGGCTACACTGAAGCTTTCTTT. Translation gives CSARGPGYTEAFF. The rearrangement links TRBV20-1 to TRBJ1-1; D not resolved. Germline CDR1 is DFQATT and CDR2 is SNEGSKA (reference sequence). The CDR3 runs to 13 residues. V was shortened by 1 base and J by 3 bases, with 9 bases between the two germline ends.

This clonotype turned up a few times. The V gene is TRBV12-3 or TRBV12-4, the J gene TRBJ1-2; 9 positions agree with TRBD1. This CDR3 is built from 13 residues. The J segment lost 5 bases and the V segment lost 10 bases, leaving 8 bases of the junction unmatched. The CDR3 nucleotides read TGTGCCACCACCGGGACAGGGATGTATGGCTACACCTTC. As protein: CATTGTGMYGYTF.

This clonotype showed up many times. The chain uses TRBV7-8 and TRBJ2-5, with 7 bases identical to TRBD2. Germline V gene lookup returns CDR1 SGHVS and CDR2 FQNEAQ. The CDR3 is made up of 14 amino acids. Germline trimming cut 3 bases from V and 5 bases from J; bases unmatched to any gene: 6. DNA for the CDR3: TGTGCCAGCAGCTTTGGCGGGAGTATGGAGACCCAGTACTTC. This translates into CASSFGGSMETQYF.

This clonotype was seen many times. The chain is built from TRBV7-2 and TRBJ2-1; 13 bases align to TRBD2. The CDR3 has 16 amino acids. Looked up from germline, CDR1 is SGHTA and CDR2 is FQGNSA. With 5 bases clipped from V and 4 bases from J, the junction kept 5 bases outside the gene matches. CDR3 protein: CASSRGLAGEYNEQFF. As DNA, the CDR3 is TGTGCCAGCAGCCGTGGACTAGCGGGGGAATACAATGAGCAGTTCTTC.

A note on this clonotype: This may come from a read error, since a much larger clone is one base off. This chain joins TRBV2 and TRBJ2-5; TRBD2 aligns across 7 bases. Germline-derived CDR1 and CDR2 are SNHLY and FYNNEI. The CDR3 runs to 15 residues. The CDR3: CASSGLAVYQEIQYF. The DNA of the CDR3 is TGTGCCAGCAGTGGTCTAGCGGTGTACCAAGAGATCCAGTACTTC.

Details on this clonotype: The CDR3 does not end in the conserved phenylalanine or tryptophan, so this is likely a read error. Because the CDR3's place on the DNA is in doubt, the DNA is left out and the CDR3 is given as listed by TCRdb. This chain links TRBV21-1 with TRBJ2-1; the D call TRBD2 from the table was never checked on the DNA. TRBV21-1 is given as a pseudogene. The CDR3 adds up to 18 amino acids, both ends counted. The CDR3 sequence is CASSNQPRGPLSYNEQFS.

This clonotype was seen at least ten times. Here the CDR3 reads CASSPRQYQETQYF. The DNA for the CDR3 is TGTGCCAGCAGCCCCAGACAGTACCAAGAGACCCAGTACTTC. J is TRBJ2-5 and V is TRBV7-2, with D possibly being TRBD1 (5 bases). Trimming left V 5 bases short and J 0 bases short, with 10 bases between. CDR1 is SGHTA, CDR2 FQGNSA, per germline. There are 14 residues in the CDR3.

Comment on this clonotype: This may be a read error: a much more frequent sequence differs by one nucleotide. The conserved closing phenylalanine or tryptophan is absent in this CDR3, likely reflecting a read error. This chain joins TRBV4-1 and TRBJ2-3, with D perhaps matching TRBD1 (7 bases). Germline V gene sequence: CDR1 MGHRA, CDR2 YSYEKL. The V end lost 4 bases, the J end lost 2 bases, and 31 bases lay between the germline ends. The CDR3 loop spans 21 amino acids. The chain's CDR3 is CASSPLTGKLAAKEYTDTQYL. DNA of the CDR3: TGCGCCAGCAGCCCCTTGACAGGGAAGTTAGCGGCGAAAGAGTACACAGATACGCAGTATCTT.

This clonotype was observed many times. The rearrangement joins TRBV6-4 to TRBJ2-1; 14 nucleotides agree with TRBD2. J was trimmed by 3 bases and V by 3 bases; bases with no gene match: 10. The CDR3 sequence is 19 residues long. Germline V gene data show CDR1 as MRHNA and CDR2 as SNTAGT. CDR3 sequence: CASSEYSGTSGSDYNEQFF. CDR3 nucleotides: TGTGCCAGCAGTGAATACTCCGGGACTAGCGGGAGCGACTACAATGAGCAGTTCTTC.

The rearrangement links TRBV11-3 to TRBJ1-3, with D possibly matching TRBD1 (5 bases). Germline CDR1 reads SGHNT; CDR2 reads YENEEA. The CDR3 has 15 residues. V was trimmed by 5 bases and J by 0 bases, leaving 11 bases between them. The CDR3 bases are TGTGCCAGCAGCCTGGGGCTCGCCTCTGGAAACACCATATATTTT. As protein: CASSLGLASGNTIYF.

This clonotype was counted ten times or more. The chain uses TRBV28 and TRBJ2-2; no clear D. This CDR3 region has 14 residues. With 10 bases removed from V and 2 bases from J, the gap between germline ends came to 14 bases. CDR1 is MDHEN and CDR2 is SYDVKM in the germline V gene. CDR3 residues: CATKLQENTGELFF. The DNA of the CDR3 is TGTGCCACCAAACTCCAGGAAAACACCGGGGAGCTGTTTTTT.

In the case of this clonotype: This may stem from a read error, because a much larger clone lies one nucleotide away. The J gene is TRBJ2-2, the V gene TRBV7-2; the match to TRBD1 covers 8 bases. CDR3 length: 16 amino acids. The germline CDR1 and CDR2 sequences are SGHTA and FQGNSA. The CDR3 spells CASSLQGATNTGELLF. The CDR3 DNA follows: TGTGCCAGCAGCCTCCAGGGGGCAACGAACACCGGGGAGCTGCTTTTT. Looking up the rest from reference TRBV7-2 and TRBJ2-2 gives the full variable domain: GAGVSQSPSNKVTEKGKDVELRCDPISGHTALYWYRQSLGQGLEFLIYFQGNSAPDKSGLPSDRFSAERTGGSVSTLTIQRTQQEDSAVYLCASSLQGATNTGELLFGEGSRLTVL.

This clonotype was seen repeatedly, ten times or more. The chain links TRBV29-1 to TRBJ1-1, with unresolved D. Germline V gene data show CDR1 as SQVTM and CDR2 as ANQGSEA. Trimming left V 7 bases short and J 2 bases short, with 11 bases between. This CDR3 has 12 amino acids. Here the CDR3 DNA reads TGCAGCGGCCAGCAGAGCAACACTGAAGCTTTCTTT. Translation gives CSGQQSNTEAFF.

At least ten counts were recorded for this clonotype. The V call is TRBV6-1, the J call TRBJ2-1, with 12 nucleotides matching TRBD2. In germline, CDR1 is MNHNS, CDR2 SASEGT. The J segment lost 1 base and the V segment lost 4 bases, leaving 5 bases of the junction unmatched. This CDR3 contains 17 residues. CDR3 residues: CASSARTSGASYNEQFF. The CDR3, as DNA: TGTGCCAGCAGTGCCCGGACTAGCGGGGCATCCTACAATGAGCAGTTCTTC.

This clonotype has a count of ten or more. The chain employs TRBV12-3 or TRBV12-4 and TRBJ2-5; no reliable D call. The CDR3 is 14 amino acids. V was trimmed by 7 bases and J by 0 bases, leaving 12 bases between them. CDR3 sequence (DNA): TGTGCCAGCACCTTTACGTCGTACCAAGAGACCCAGTACTTC. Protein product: CASTFTSYQETQYF.

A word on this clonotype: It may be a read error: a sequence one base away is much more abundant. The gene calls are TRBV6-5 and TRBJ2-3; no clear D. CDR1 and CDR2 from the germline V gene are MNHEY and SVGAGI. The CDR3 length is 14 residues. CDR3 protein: CDSSPKKNTDTQYF. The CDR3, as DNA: TGTGACAGCAGCCCCAAGAAGAACACAGATACGCAGTATTTT.

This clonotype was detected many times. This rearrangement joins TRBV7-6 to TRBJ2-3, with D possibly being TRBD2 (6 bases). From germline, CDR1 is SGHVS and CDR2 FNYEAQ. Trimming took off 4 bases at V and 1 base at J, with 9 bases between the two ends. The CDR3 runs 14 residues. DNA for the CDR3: TGTGCCAGCAGCTCTTCGGGAGGCACAGATACGCAGTATTTT. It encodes CASSSSGGTDTQYF.

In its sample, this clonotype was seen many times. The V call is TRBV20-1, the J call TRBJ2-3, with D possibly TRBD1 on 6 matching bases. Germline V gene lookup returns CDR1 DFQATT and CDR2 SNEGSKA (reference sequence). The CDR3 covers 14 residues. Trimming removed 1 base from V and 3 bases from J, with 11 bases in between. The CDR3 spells CSARGTGFTDTQYF. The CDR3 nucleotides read TGCAGTGCTAGAGGAACAGGGTTTACAGATACGCAGTATTTT.

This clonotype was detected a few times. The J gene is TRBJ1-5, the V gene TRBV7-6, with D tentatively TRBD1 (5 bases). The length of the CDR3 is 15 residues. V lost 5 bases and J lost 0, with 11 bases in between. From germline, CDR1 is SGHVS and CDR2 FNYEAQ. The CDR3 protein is CASSADGHSNQPQHF. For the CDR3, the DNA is TGTGCCAGCAGCGCCGATGGACATAGCAATCAGCCCCAGCATTTT.